This TCR beta chain stems from a study of shared clonotypes between healthy human individuals. Turning to the study itself: Donor composition was a couple of women and three men, aged 18 to 49. General study points: A small donor pool kept down the genetic and exposure-history diversity that was represented.

The run depth of the assay was deep. TCRdb keeps only in-frame clones here, not all; method: immunoSEQ multiplex PCR. Among 640,000 or so clones listed, more than 70% were seen once. V lost 4 bases to trimming and J lost 7 bases, with 14 bases between them. From germline, CDR1 is SGHRS and CDR2 YFSETQ. The CDR3 has 14 residues. A word on this clone: Its antigen is not identified.

The chain joins TRBV5-1 to TRBJ2-2, with a tentative D call TRBD1 (5 bases). The sequence derives from a woman between 25 and 40 years old in good health. The specimen was memory CD4+ T cells sorted from blood. Subset given: CD45RA-negative fraction. The CDR3 sequence: CASSGSGWIGELFF. The DNA for the CDR3 is TGCGCCAGCAGCGGGTCAGGGTGGATCGGGGAGCTGTTTTTT.